This T cell receptor beta chain was captured in a study of T-cell reconstitution after alpha-beta-depleted transplantation in children (dated by TCRdb to the mid-2010s). Some background on the complete study: The study quantitatively tracked T-cell immune reconstitution after TCRalphabeta/CD19-depleted allogeneic hematopoietic cell transplantation in children using TCR repertoire profiling.

From cysteine to valine, the CDR3 is 13 amino acids long. The retained sequence is limited to the CDR3, 39 bases, with the frame set at the first base. V is clipped by 2 bases and J by 4 bases, and the sequence between their germline boundaries is 9 bases long. CDR1 and CDR2, looked up from the germline V gene (reference sequence), are SEHNR and FQNEAQ. Preparation of the library involved PCR. The sequencer listed for this sample is Illumina HiSeq 2500. Molecular barcoding was employed in the preparation of TCR libraries, with unique molecular identifiers being used to normalize TCRbeta repertoire quantification. TCRdb's own reprocessing of the public reads used fastp at Q25 and MiXCR and kept productive beta chains. Entries are consolidated by CDR3 protein sequence, retaining the most common genes and DNA. For this sample there are hundreds of thousands of distinct CDR3 sequences; roughly 15% appear just once. Of the sample, under 1.2% is held by the ten largest clones.

This clonotype has more than one count but fewer than ten. The antigen it binds to is not known. Base qualities were left out, and no much larger clone turns up one base away. The input for sequencing was PBMCs from the stem cell graft donor, taken from the stem cell graft. The rearrangement combines TRBV7-9 with TRBJ2-7, with an unclear D gene assignment. This TCR derives from a human donor who donated a stem cell graft to a child with acute myeloid leukemia. The sequence in DNA is TGTGCCAGCAGCTTATCGTCAGTGTACGAGCAGTACGTC. It encodes CASSLSSVYEQYV.